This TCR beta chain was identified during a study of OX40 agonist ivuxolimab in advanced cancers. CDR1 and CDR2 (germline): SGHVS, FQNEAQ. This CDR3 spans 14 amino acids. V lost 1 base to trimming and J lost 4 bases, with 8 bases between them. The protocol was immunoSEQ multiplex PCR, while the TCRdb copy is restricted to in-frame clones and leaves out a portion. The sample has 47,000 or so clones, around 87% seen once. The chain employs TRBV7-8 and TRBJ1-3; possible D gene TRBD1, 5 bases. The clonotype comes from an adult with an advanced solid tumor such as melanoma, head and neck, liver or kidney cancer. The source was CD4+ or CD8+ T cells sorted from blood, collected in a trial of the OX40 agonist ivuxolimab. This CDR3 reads CASSLGGFGNTIYF. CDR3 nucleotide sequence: TGTGCCAGCAGCTTAGGGGGGTTCGGAAACACCATATATTTT.